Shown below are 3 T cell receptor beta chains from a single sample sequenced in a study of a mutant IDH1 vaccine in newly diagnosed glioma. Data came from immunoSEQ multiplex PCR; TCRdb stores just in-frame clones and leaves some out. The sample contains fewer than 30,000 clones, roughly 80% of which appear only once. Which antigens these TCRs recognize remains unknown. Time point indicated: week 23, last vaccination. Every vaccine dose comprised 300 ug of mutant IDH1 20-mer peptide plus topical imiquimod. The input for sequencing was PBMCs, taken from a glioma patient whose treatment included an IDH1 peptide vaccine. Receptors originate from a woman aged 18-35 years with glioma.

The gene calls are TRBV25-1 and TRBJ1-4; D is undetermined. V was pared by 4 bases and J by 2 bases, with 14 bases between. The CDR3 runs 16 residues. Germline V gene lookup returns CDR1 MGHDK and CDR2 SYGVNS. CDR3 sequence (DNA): TGTGCCAGCAGTGCTCTCGGGCGAAATACTAATGAAAAACTGTTTTTT. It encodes CASSALGRNTNEKLFF.

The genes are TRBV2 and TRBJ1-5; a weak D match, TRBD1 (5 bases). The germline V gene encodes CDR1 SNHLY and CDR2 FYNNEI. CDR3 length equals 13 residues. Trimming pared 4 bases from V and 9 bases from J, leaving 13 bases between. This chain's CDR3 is CASSGQGLGPQHF. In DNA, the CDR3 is TGTGCCAGCAGTGGTCAGGGTCTAGGGCCCCAGCATTTT.

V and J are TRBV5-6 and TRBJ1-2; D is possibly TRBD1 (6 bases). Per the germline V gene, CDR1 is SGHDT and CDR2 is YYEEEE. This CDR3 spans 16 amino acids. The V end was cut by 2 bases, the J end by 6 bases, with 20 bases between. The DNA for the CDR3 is TGTGCCAGCAGCTTAACAGGACAGCCTCCCTGGCATGGCTACACCTTC. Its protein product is CASSLTGQPPWHGYTF.